These T cell receptor beta chains were read from a single sample in a study of shared clonotypes between healthy human individuals. Sequenced by immunoSEQ multiplex PCR; TCRdb stores in-frame clones only, minus some. This sample has over 2 million clones, with around 96% found just once. Material for sequencing was naive CD8+ T cells sorted from blood. The receptor source for this set is a man aged 18 to 29 in good health. Each CDR3 is given with its conserved first and last residue. A D gene is named only where the DNA matches it firmly. Some rows have no size entry. The others give once, few or many, or a class for an expanded clone.

j_call	d_call	clone_size	v_call	cdr3_nt	cdr3_aa
TRBJ2-7	.	.	TRBV5-1	TGCGCCAGCAGCTTGGGTGGATCCTTGTGGGAGCAGTACTTC	CASSLGGSLWEQYF
TRBJ1-5	TRBD1	.	TRBV6-6	TGTGCCAGCATCCCCGGGACAGGGCCTTATCAGCCCCAGCATTTT	CASIPGTGPYQPQHF
TRBJ2-5	TRBD2	.	TRBV2	TGTGCCAGCAGTGATAGGGAAGCGGGGGTCCAAGAGACCCAGTACTTC	CASSDREAGVQETQYF
TRBJ2-7	.	.	TRBV11-2	TGTGCCAGCAGCCGGACGGCTGCCTACGAGCAGTACTTC	CASSRTAAYEQYF
TRBJ2-1	.	.	TRBV9	TGTGCCAGCAGCGTCGCCCCGCGAGAGGCCTACAATGAGCAGTTCTTC	CASSVAPREAYNEQFF
TRBJ1-2	TRBD1	.	TRBV4-1	TGCGCCAGCAGCCTCCGGACAGGGCCAAACTATGGCTACACCTTC	CASSLRTGPNYGYTF
TRBJ1-3	.	.	TRBV11-1	TGTGCCAGCAGCTCGGAGGGGCCTGGAAACACCATATATTTT	CASSSEGPGNTIYF
TRBJ1-2	TRBD1	few	TRBV27	TGTGCCAGCAGGACCGGGACAGGTGTATATGGCTACACCTTC	CASRTGTGVYGYTF
TRBJ2-1	.	once	TRBV12-5	TGTGCTAGTGGTTTGGCCCCTAGGGCCCATGAGCAGTTCTTC	CASGLAPRAHEQFF
TRBJ2-1	.	.	TRBV5-8	TGTGCCAGCAGCTTGGAGACCCCGTCTTTCTACAATGAGCAGTTCTTC	CASSLETPSFYNEQFF
TRBJ1-4	TRBD1	once	TRBV6-1	TGTGCCAGCAGTGATGGGACAGGGTATGGAAAACTGTTTTTT	CASSDGTGYGKLFF
TRBJ2-7	.	.	TRBV10-2	TGCGCCATCTCGGGACGCCAATCCTACGAGCAGTACTTC	CAISGRQSYEQYF
TRBJ2-1	.	.	TRBV7-9	TGTGCCAGCAGTTTACTTCCGAGCAATGAGCAGTTCTTC	CASSLLPSNEQFF
TRBJ1-2	.	.	TRBV5-6	TGTGCCAGCAGCGAGGGGACCTATGGCTACACCTTC	CASSEGTYGYTF
TRBJ2-7	.	.	TRBV9	TGTGCCAGCAGCGGTCCTGGCTCAGGGCTTTTCGAGCAGTACTTC	CASSGPGSGLFEQYF
TRBJ2-5	.	.	TRBV9	TGTGCCAGCAGCCCAGACTTGGGGGGAGAGACCCAGTACTTC	CASSPDLGGETQYF
TRBJ2-1	.	.	TRBV9	TGTGCCAGCAGCGTCGCCGGGACACCCTACAATGAGCAGTTCTTC	CASSVAGTPYNEQFF
TRBJ2-1	TRBD2	.	TRBV19	TGTGCCAGTAGTACCGGGACTAGCGGGATTGGTGAGCAGTTCTTC	CASSTGTSGIGEQFF
TRBJ1-1	.	.	TRBV27	TGTGCCAGCTTAACAGGATACACTGAAGCTTTCTTT	CASLTGYTEAFF
TRBJ2-1	TRBD2	.	TRBV29-1	TGCAGCGTTGACCCGGGACTAGCGGGTTCTAGCTCCTACAATGAGCAGTTCTTC	CSVDPGLAGSSSYNEQFF
TRBJ2-1	TRBD2	.	TRBV27	TGTGCCAGCAGTTATGGGAGCGGGGGGGCTAATGAGCAGTTCTTC	CASSYGSGGANEQFF
TRBJ1-1	.	.	TRBV4-2	TGTGCCAGCAGTCAAAAAGTCCCCGCGGGCACTGAAGCTTTCTTT	CASSQKVPAGTEAFF
TRBJ2-3	.	.	TRBV7-9	TGTGCCAGCAGCCCTCTAATGGGGGCGCAGTATTTT	CASSPLMGAQYF
TRBJ1-2	.	.	TRBV19	TGTGCCAGTAGCCCCTCCAGCTATGGCTACACCTTC	CASSPSSYGYTF
TRBJ1-2	TRBD1	.	TRBV6-5	TGTGCCAGCAGCAACACAGGGGACTATGGCTACACCTTC	CASSNTGDYGYTF
TRBJ2-3	TRBD2	.	TRBV7-9	TGTGCCAGCAGCTCCTCAGGCGGGGGGGCCCCAGATACGCAGTATTTT	CASSSSGGGAPDTQYF
TRBJ2-7	.	.	TRBV4-1	TGCGCCAGCAGCCAAGATCCCCTTGGCGGAGGTCTCTCCTACGAGCAGTACTTC	CASSQDPLGGGLSYEQYF
TRBJ1-2	TRBD1	.	TRBV10-2	TGCGCCACCGACAGGGGAGATGGCTACACCTTC	CATDRGDGYTF
TRBJ2-3	TRBD2	.	TRBV4-1	TGCGCCAGCAGCCACCGACTAGCGGGGGGAGAGACGCAGTATTTT	CASSHRLAGGETQYF
TRBJ1-6	.	.	TRBV4-1	TGCGCCAGCAGCCAAACCGGGACGACCGGTCTCTCACCCCTCCACTTT	CASSQTGTTGLSPLHF
TRBJ1-2	.	.	TRBV27	TGTGCCAGCAGTGCGAGCCACGGAGAGGTCAACTATGGCTACACCTTC	CASSASHGEVNYGYTF
TRBJ2-5	.	.	TRBV2	TGTGCCAGAAGGGGAACATGGGCAGAGACCCAGTACTTC	CARRGTWAETQYF
TRBJ2-1	.	.	TRBV5-6	TGTGCCAGCAGCTTTGGTCCGGGTGAGCAGTTCTTC	CASSFGPGEQFF
TRBJ2-7	.	.	TRBV4-1	TGCGCCAGCAGCCAAGGTTCCTACGAGCAGTACTTC	CASSQGSYEQYF
TRBJ2-6	TRBD2	.	TRBV28	TGTGCCAGCACCTCGGAGGGGAGGGTCTCTGGGGCCAACGTCCTGACTTTC	CASTSEGRVSGANVLTF
TRBJ1-6	.	.	TRBV19	TGTGCCAGTAGTTTGGGACCGTATAATTCACCCCTCCACTTT	CASSLGPYNSPLHF
TRBJ2-3	TRBD1	.	TRBV11-2	TGTGCCAGCAGGTACCGACAGGGAAGCACAGATACGCAGTATTTT	CASRYRQGSTDTQYF
TRBJ2-3	TRBD2	.	TRBV9	TGTGCCAGCAGCACCGGACTAGCGGGGGCGGGAGATACGCAGTATTTT	CASSTGLAGAGDTQYF
TRBJ1-4	.	.	TRBV2	TGTGCCAGCAGACCACAGGGAGGAGATGAAAAACTGTTTTTT	CASRPQGGDEKLFF
TRBJ2-5	TRBD2	once	TRBV5-1	TGCGCCAGCAGCCCATTCTCTAGCGGAAAAGAGACCCAGTACTTC	CASSPFSSGKETQYF
TRBJ1-2	.	once	TRBV30	TGTGCCTGGAGTCAAGGGGATAACTATGGCTACACCTTC	CAWSQGDNYGYTF
TRBJ2-1	.	.	TRBV7-9	TGTGCCAGCTCTGGAGCGGGACAAACCTACAATGAGCAGTTCTTC	CASSGAGQTYNEQFF
TRBJ2-7	.	once	TRBV9	TGTGCCAGCAGCGTAGCCCAGCACGACTACGAGCAGTACTTC	CASSVAQHDYEQYF
TRBJ2-2	.	.	TRBV29-1	TGCAGCGTTGTGGCAGCGGACGGGGAGCTGTTTTTT	CSVVAADGELFF
TRBJ2-5	TRBD1	.	TRBV6-1	TGTGCCAGCAAAAAGCGGACAGGAACCCAAGAGACCCAGTACTTC	CASKKRTGTQETQYF
TRBJ2-7	TRBD2	.	TRBV4-1	TGCGCCAGCAGCCAAGTATCTGCAGGGCCGGAGCTAGCGGGGATCTACGAGCAGTACTTC	CASSQVSAGPELAGIYEQYF
TRBJ1-2	.	.	TRBV7-9	TGTGCCAGCAGCTTAGGGACCGCACTCTATGGCTACACCTTC	CASSLGTALYGYTF
TRBJ2-4	.	.	TRBV27	TGTGCCAGCAGTTCGCGTAGGGGCAAAAACATTCAGTACTTC	CASSSRRGKNIQYF
TRBJ1-1	.	.	TRBV7-9	TGTGCCAGCAGCTTAGACGGTGAAGCTTTCTTT	CASSLDGEAFF
TRBJ2-5	TRBD2	.	TRBV2	TGTGCCAGCAGTGCGGGTAGCGGGAACCAAGAGACCCAGTACTTC	CASSAGSGNQETQYF
TRBJ2-1	TRBD2	.	TRBV29-1	TGCAGCGTAGCTACCGGGAGGGCCTACAATGAGCAGTTCTTC	CSVATGRAYNEQFF
TRBJ2-2	TRBD2	.	TRBV11-3	TGTGCCAGCAGCTTAGGGACTAGCGGGAGCGCCACCGGGGAGCTGTTTTTT	CASSLGTSGSATGELFF
TRBJ2-1	TRBD2	once	TRBV4-2	TGTGCCAGCAGCCAAGTTGCTAGCGGGGGGACCTACAATGAGCAGTTCTTC	CASSQVASGGTYNEQFF